One T cell receptor (beta chain) is described in this entry. Antigen specificity is unknown. Extraction yielded at least 6 micrograms of total RNA per sample. It was with a sample-barcoded 5' primer and a J-beta primer mix that a second PCR of about 7 to 12 cycles was run. MiXCR was run by TCRdb on the 5' RACE reads, yielding one entry per CDR3 protein. Of hundreds of thousands of distinct CDR3 sequences in the sample, 53% are singletons; the top ten hold roughly 40%. This record belongs to a study of blood T cells in healthy people across ages. Study context: Capturing about one barcoded beta molecule per two T cells was achieved by template switching.

Study observations and caveats: Age brought a roughly linear fall in TCR beta diversity measured per million T cells.

The CDR3 sequence is 15 residues long. CDR1 and CDR2 (germline): SGHVS, FQNEAQ. Trimming at V came to 7 bases and at J to 1 base, leaving 8 bases not matched to a gene. The rearrangement joins TRBV7-8 to TRBJ2-7; 9 bases map to TRBD2. What was sequenced was blood. This receptor was taken from an elderly man in good health. The CDR3 protein is CASTPLAGGSYEQYF. In nucleotides, the CDR3 is TGTGCCAGCACCCCACTAGCGGGCGGATCCTACGAGCAGTACTTC.